The rows below give T cell receptor beta chains drawn from one sample of a study of early T cells in non-severe SARS-CoV-2 infection. Each CDR3 protein is one row after TCRdb ran MiXCR on the 5' RACE reads. The sample has roughly 61,000 distinct CDR3 sequences; approximately 10% are singletons. The source material was whole blood. These receptors all stem from an adult who was a healthcare worker with PCR-confirmed SARS-CoV-2 infection or an uninfected control (not recorded which). The CDR3 runs from the conserved cysteine through the conserved F or W. A D gene is named only where the DNA matches it firmly. Expanded clones get a size class; other rows say once, few or many, or leave the size out.

>many|TRBJ2-7|TRBV7-2|NA|11
CASSLDYEQYF
TGTGCCAGCAGCTTAGATTACGAGCAGTACTTC
>many|TRBJ2-7|TRBV13|NA|15
CASSLSEGTLGEQYF
TGTGCCAGCAGCTTAAGTGAGGGGACGTTGGGGGAGCAGTACTTC
>many|TRBJ2-1|TRBV29-1|NA|14
CSVYFTSSYNEQFF
TGCAGCGTCTACTTTACCAGCTCCTACAATGAGCAGTTCTTC
>few|TRBJ2-4|TRBV4-3|NA|15
CASSQDGTAKNIQYF
TGCGCCAGCAGCCAAGATGGTACAGCCAAAAACATTCAGTACTTC
>NA|TRBJ2-5|TRBV25-1|TRBD2|16
CASSPTRRVAGETQYF
TGTGCCAGCAGTCCCACACGGAGAGTAGCGGGAGAGACCCAGTACTTC
>many|TRBJ2-2|TRBV4-1|NA|14
CASSQPTSTGELFF
TGCGCCAGCAGCCAACCGACCAGCACCGGGGAGCTGTTTTTT
>NA|TRBJ2-5|TRBV15|NA|15
CATSRDRRYQETQYF
TGTGCCACCAGCAGAGATCGCAGGTACCAAGAGACCCAGTACTTC
>many|TRBJ2-5|TRBV29-1|NA|14
CSVRLAKKQETQYF
TGCAGCGTTCGGCTAGCCAAAAAACAAGAGACCCAGTACTTC
>NA|TRBJ2-7|TRBV2|NA|13
CATHGLLPYEQYF
TGTGCCACCCACGGACTACTCCCCTACGAGCAGTACTTC
>NA|TRBJ2-1|TRBV10-3|TRBD1|14
CAIGQEIQSGQQFF
TGTGCCATTGGACAGGAGATACAATCGGGCCAGCAGTTCTTC
>many|TRBJ1-5|TRBV6-1|TRBD1|15
CASSDGQVSNQPQHF
TGTGCCAGCAGTGACGGACAGGTTAGCAATCAGCCCCAGCATTTT
>NA|TRBJ2-7|TRBV6-5|NA|15
CASSYRDRKAYEQYF
TGTGCCAGCAGTTACCGCGACAGGAAAGCCTACGAGCAGTACTTC
>few|TRBJ2-3|TRBV5-5|NA|14
CASSFAGNTDTQYF
TGTGCCAGCAGCTTTGCGGGGAACACAGATACGCAGTATTTT
>many|TRBJ1-1|TRBV9|NA|15
CASSVATGTNTEAFF
TGTGCCAGCAGCGTAGCTACAGGGACTAACACTGAAGCTTTCTTT
>many|TRBJ1-2|TRBV27|NA|14
CASRALGQTYGYTF
TGTGCCAGCAGGGCGCTTGGACAAACTTATGGCTACACCTTC
>few|TRBJ2-4|TRBV6-1|TRBD2|13
CASSSAGRGIQYF
TGTGCCAGCAGCTCAGCGGGGCGGGGCATTCAGTACTTC
>many|TRBJ1-5|TRBV6-1|NA|14
CASSERAINQPQHF
TGTGCCAGCAGCGAAAGGGCTATCAATCAGCCCCAGCATTTT
>many|TRBJ1-2|TRBV6-5|TRBD1|14
CASSARGRDYGYTF
TGTGCCAGCAGTGCCAGGGGGCGCGACTATGGCTACACCTTC
>few|TRBJ1-6|TRBV28|NA|13
CASSTAYNSPLHF
TGTGCCAGCAGTACCGCTTATAATTCACCCCTCCACTTT
>many|TRBJ2-7|TRBV20-1|NA|13
CSARGGVAPEQYF
TGCAGTGCTAGAGGGGGGGTTGCACCCGAGCAGTACTTC
>many|TRBJ2-3|TRBV20-1|TRBD2|15
CSASEAGGTTDTQYF
TGCAGTGCTAGTGAGGCGGGGGGAACTACAGATACGCAGTATTTT
>few|TRBJ1-4|TRBV6-1|TRBD1|16
CASKSVRGGIWEKLFF
TGTGCCAGCAAATCGGTTAGAGGGGGCATTTGGGAAAAACTGTTTTTT
>many|TRBJ2-7|TRBV10-1|TRBD2|14
CASSGAGTSGLQYF
TGCGCCAGCAGTGGAGCCGGGACTAGCGGATTACAGTACTTC
>many|TRBJ1-1|TRBV30|NA|12
CAWRGMNTEAFF
TGTGCCTGGCGCGGAATGAACACTGAAGCTTTCTTT